The source of this T cell receptor beta chain is a study of T-cell reconstitution after alpha-beta-depleted transplantation in children. Study-level findings and limits: Alpha-beta T cells about two months after transplant reportedly derived from several hundred expanded graft clones. The origin of high day-60 TCRbeta diversity in some patients lay in surviving recipient T cells and thymic progenitors. One year post-transplant, T-cell counts and diversity were largely derived from T cells produced anew.

Germline assignment: CDR1 MNHEY and CDR2 SMNVEV (reference sequence). The CDR3 runs to 14 residues. With 2 bases removed from V and 4 bases from J, the gap between germline ends came to 11 bases. Preparation of the TCRbeta library involved a method that used unique molecular identifiers. One entry per CDR3 protein, called by TCRdb with MiXCR from the PCR reads. There are 600,000 to 800,000 distinct CDR3 sequences in the sample; about an eighth occur only once, and approximately 0.8% lies in the top ten. There are many counts of this clonotype. As yet, its antigen is unknown. This receptor was obtained from a girl aged 2 to 9 with congenital amegakaryocytic thrombocytopenia, due to receive a stem cell transplant. The chain employs TRBV27 and TRBJ1-1; D perhaps matches TRBD1 (6 bases). Sequencing was performed on PBMCs, taken before TCRalphabeta/CD19-depleted stem cell transplant. CDR3: CASSLGRGPTEAFF. The CDR3 nucleotides read TGTGCCAGCAGTTTAGGTCGGGGGCCCACTGAAGCTTTCTTT.